This is a list of T cell receptor beta chains from one sample in a study of CD8 T cells in Susac syndrome. TCRdb fed the immunoSEQ multiplex PCR reads into MiXCR, producing one record per CDR3 protein. The repertoire consists of 150,000 to 200,000 distinct CDR3 sequences, with about 91% occurring once and the leading ten covering 0.087%. The specimen sequenced was CD4+ T cells from PBMCs. The receptors here all came from a human donor with Susac syndrome. The CDR3 runs from the conserved cysteine through the conserved F or W. The D gene is left open where the match is weak. The listing skips clone size in some rows; elsewhere it reads once, few, many or a size class.

D: TRBD1
length: 17
J: TRBJ1-1
V: TRBV18
size: NA
DNA: TGTGCCAGCTCACGTAGGGGGCGTTTTCAAGGAGAAACTGAAGCTTTCTTT
CDR3: CASSRRGRFQGETEAFF

D: NA
length: 14
J: TRBJ2-2
V: TRBV6-1
size: NA
DNA: TGTGCCAGCATCTATACAGGATACACCGGGGAGCTGTTTTTT
CDR3: CASIYTGYTGELFF

D: TRBD2
length: 15
J: TRBJ2-3
V: TRBV19
size: NA
DNA: TGTGCCAGTAGCGCAAGGACTAGCGGCGCAGATACGCAGTATTTT
CDR3: CASSARTSGADTQYF

D: NA
length: 14
J: TRBJ1-1
V: TRBV10-1
size: NA
DNA: TGCGCCAGCAGTGAACGGGGGCGAGGGACTGAAGCTTTCTTT
CDR3: CASSERGRGTEAFF

D: NA
length: 16
J: TRBJ2-7
V: TRBV3-1
size: NA
DNA: TGTGCCAGCAGCCAAGATCTTTGGGAGAGGGGCCACGAGCAGTACTTC
CDR3: CASSQDLWERGHEQYF

D: TRBD2
length: 16
J: TRBJ2-2
V: TRBV12-3/TRBV12-4
size: NA
DNA: TGTGCCAGCAGTTTACGGGGGGTATCGAACACCGGGGAGCTGTTTTTT
CDR3: CASSLRGVSNTGELFF

D: TRBD2
length: 14
J: TRBJ2-1
V: TRBV5-1
size: NA
DNA: TGCGCCAGCAGCTTACTAGCGGGGGCGTATGAGCAGTTCTTC
CDR3: CASSLLAGAYEQFF

D: NA
length: 13
J: TRBJ2-3
V: TRBV19
size: NA
DNA: TGTGCCAGTATGCAGCAGGACACAGATACGCAGTATTTT
CDR3: CASMQQDTDTQYF

D: TRBD2
length: 12
J: TRBJ2-7
V: TRBV20-1
size: NA
DNA: TGCAGTGCTCCTAGCGGGACTTACGAGCAGTACTTC
CDR3: CSAPSGTYEQYF

D: NA
length: 13
J: TRBJ2-7
V: TRBV24-1
size: NA
DNA: TGTGCCACCAGTGATACTCTTACCTACGAGCAGTACTTC
CDR3: CATSDTLTYEQYF

D: NA
length: 15
J: TRBJ2-1
V: TRBV5-1
size: NA
DNA: TGCGCCAGCAGCTCGGGGACAAGCCCATGGGAAGAGCAGTTCTTC
CDR3: CASSSGTSPWEEQFF

D: TRBD1
length: 15
J: TRBJ1-5
V: TRBV7-2
size: once
DNA: TGTGCCAGCAGCTTAGGTGGGACAGGGGCTCAGCCCCAGCATTTT
CDR3: CASSLGGTGAQPQHF

D: TRBD2
length: 14
J: TRBJ2-7
V: TRBV7-6
size: NA
DNA: TGTGCCAGCAGCTTAACTAGCGGGGCCTACGAGCAGTACTTC
CDR3: CASSLTSGAYEQYF

D: TRBD1
length: 15
J: TRBJ1-6
V: TRBV5-1
size: NA
DNA: TGCGCCAGCAGCTTGGCAGGGGGCACAGATTCACCCCTCCACTTT
CDR3: CASSLAGGTDSPLHF

D: NA
length: 14
J: TRBJ2-3
V: TRBV13
size: NA
DNA: TGTGCCAGCTCAGACAGGCTTTCAGTCGATACGCAGTATTTT
CDR3: CASSDRLSVDTQYF

D: NA
length: 13
J: TRBJ1-1
V: TRBV5-1
size: NA
DNA: TGCGCCAGCAGCTACAAGGAGACCACTGAAGCTTTCTTT
CDR3: CASSYKETTEAFF

D: TRBD2
length: 14
J: TRBJ2-7
V: TRBV5-1
size: NA
DNA: TGCGCCAGCAGCTTGGTGCGCGGGGGTTACGAGCAGTACTTC
CDR3: CASSLVRGGYEQYF

D: TRBD2
length: 13
J: TRBJ2-2
V: TRBV27
size: NA
DNA: TGTGCCAGCCGACTAGCCTACACCGGGGAGCTGTTTTTT
CDR3: CASRLAYTGELFF

D: TRBD1
length: 16
J: TRBJ2-7
V: TRBV9
size: NA
DNA: TGTGCCAGCAGCGGGCGCCGGGACAGGGGGCTCTACGAGCAGTACTTC
CDR3: CASSGRRDRGLYEQYF

D: NA
length: 14
J: TRBJ2-1
V: TRBV9
size: NA
DNA: TGTGCCAGCAGCGTAGAGGATACCGTCAATGAGCAGTTCTTC
CDR3: CASSVEDTVNEQFF

D: NA
length: 17
J: TRBJ2-5
V: TRBV5-1
size: NA
DNA: TGCGCCAGCAGCTTGGTGCCGGGGTTGACAGAATACGAGACCCAGTACTTC
CDR3: CASSLVPGLTEYETQYF

D: NA
length: 16
J: TRBJ2-3
V: TRBV9
size: NA
DNA: TGTGCCAGCAGCGTGAGAGGGGGGAGGCATCCAGATACGCAGTATTTT
CDR3: CASSVRGGRHPDTQYF

D: TRBD1
length: 15
J: TRBJ1-2
V: TRBV20-1
size: NA
DNA: TGCAGTGCCCTACACCAGTTACAGGGGGCCAGTGGCTACACCTTC
CDR3: CSALHQLQGASGYTF

D: NA
length: 17
J: TRBJ2-2
V: TRBV7-8
size: NA
DNA: TGTGCCAGCAGCTTACCCGCATACCAGGGTAACACCGGGGAGCTGTTTTTT
CDR3: CASSLPAYQGNTGELFF

D: NA
length: 15
J: TRBJ1-1
V: TRBV20-1
size: NA
DNA: TGCAGTGCTAGAAGGTCTGACGGAGCCGACACTGAAGCTTTCTTT
CDR3: CSARRSDGADTEAFF

D: NA
length: 14
J: TRBJ2-7
V: TRBV5-1
size: NA
DNA: TGCGCCAGCAGCTTGGGGGAGGACGGCCTCGAGCAGTACTTC
CDR3: CASSLGEDGLEQYF

D: NA
length: 16
J: TRBJ2-5
V: TRBV3-1
size: NA
DNA: TGTGCCAGCAGCCAAGATTTGGTGAGGGGGGGCGAGACCCAGTACTTC
CDR3: CASSQDLVRGGETQYF